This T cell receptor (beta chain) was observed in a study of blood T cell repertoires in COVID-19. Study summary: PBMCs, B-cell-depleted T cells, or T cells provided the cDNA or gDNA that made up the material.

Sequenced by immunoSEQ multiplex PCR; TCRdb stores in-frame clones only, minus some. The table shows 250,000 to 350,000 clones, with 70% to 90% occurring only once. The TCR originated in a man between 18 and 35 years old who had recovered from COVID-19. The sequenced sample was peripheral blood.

The DNA for the CDR3 is TGCGCCAGCAGCCCACTTACGCTCGACGGGGCTTTCTTT. Translated: CASSPLTLDGAFF. The chain couples TRBV5-1 to TRBJ1-1; no clear D gene. Germline V lookup: CDR1 SGHRS, CDR2 YFSETQ. CDR3 length: 13 residues. The V and J ends lost 4 bases and 11 bases respectively, with 18 bases between them.